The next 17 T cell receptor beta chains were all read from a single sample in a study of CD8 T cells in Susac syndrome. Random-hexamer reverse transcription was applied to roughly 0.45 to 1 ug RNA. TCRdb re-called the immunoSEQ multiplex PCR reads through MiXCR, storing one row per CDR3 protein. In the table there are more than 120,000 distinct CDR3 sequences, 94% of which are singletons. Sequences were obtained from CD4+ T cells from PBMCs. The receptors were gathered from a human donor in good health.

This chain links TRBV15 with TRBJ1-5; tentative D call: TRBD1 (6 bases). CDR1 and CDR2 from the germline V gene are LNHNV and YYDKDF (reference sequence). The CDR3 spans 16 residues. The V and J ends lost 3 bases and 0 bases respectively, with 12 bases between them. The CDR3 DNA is TGTGCCACCAGCAGGCTCCAGGGGTATAGCAATCAGCCCCAGCATTTT. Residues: CATSRLQGYSNQPQHF.

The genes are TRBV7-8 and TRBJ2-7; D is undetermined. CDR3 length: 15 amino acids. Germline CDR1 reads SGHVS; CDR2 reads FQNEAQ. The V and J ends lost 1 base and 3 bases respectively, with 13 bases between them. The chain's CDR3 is CASSLVARNYYEQYF. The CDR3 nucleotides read TGTGCCAGCAGCTTAGTGGCCAGGAACTACTACGAGCAGTACTTC.

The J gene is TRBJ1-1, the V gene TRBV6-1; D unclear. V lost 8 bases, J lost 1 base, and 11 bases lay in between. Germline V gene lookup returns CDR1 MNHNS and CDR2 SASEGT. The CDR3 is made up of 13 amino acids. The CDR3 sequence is CASSRTGNTEAFF. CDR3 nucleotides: TGTGCCAGCTCCAGGACGGGGAACACTGAAGCTTTCTTT.

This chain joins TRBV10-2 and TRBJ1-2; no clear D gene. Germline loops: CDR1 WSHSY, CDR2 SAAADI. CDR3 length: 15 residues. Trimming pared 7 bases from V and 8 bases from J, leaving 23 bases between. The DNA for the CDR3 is TGCGCCAGCACCCGCACGGGTTCCTTAAGTGGAGGCTACACCTTC. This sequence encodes CASTRTGSLSGGYTF.

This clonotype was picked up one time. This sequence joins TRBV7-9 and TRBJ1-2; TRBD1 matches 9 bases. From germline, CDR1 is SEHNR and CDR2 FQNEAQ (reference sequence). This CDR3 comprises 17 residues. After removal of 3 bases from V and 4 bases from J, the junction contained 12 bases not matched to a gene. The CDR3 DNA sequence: TGTGCCAGCAGCTTTGGGGACAGGGCGCTTACGGGCTATGGCTACACCTTC. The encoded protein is CASSFGDRALTGYGYTF.

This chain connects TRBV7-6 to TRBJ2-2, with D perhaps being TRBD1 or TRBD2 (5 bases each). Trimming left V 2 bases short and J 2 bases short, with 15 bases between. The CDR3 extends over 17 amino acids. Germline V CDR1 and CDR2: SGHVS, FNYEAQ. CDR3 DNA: TGTGCCAGCAGCTTATACCCCGGGACGGCCAACACCGGGGAGCTGTTTTTT. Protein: CASSLYPGTANTGELFF.

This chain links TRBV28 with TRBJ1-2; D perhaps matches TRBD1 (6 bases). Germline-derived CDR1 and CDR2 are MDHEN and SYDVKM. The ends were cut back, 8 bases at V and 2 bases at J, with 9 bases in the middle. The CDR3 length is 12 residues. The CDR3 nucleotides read TGTGCCAGCGTGACAGGAAACTATGGCTACACCTTC. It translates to CASVTGNYGYTF.

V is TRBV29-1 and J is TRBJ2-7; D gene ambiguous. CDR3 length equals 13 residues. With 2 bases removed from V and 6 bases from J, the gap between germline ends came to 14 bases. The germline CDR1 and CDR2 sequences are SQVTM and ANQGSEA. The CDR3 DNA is TGCAGCGTTGAACCCCAGACCCAATTCGAGCAGTACTTC. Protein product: CSVEPQTQFEQYF.

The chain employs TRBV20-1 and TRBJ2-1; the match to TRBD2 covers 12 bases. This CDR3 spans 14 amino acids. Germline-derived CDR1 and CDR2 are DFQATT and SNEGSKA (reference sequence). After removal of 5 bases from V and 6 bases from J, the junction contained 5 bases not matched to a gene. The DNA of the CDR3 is TGCAGTGCTGAAGGACTAGCGGGATTCAATGAGCAGTTCTTC. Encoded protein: CSAEGLAGFNEQFF.

CDR3 residues: CASSRTQGPRNYGYTF. The CDR3 DNA follows: TGTGCCAGCAGCCGGACTCAGGGCCCCCGCAACTATGGCTACACCTTC. The V and J genes are TRBV12-3 or TRBV12-4 and TRBJ1-2; TRBD1 might be the D (5 bases). The CDR3 length is 16 residues. Deletions cut 6 bases from V and 2 bases from J, with 19 bases between.

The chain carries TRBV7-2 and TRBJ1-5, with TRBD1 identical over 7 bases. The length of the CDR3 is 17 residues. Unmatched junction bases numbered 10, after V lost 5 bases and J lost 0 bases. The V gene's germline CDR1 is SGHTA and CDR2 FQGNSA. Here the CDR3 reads CASSGGQHIYSNQPQHF. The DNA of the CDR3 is TGTGCCAGCAGCGGGGGACAGCACATCTATAGCAATCAGCCCCAGCATTTT.

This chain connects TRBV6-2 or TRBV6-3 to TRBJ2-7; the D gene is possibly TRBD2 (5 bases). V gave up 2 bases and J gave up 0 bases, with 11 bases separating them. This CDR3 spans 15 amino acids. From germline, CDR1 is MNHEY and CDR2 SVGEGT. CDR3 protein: CASSYNRRSSYEQYF. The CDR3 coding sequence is TGTGCCAGCAGTTACAACCGGAGGAGCTCCTACGAGCAGTACTTC.

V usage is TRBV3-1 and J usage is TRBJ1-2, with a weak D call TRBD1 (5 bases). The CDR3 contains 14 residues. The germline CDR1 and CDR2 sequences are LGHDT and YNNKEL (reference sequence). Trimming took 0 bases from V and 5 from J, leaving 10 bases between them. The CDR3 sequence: CASSQDTGAYGYTF. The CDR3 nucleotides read TGTGCCAGCAGCCAAGATACAGGAGCTTATGGCTACACCTTC.

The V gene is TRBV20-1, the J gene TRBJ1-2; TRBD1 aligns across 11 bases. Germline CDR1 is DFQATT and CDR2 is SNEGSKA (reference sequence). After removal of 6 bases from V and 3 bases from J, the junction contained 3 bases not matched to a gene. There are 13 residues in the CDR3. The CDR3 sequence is CSATGQGDYGYTF. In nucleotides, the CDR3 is TGCAGTGCCACGGGACAGGGGGACTATGGCTACACCTTC.

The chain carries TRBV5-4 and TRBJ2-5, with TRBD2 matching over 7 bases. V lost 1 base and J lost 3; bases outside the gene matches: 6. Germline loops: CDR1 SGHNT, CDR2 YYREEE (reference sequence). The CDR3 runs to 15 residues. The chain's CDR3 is CASSLPSGAKETQYF. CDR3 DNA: TGTGCCAGCAGCTTGCCTAGCGGAGCTAAAGAGACCCAGTACTTC.

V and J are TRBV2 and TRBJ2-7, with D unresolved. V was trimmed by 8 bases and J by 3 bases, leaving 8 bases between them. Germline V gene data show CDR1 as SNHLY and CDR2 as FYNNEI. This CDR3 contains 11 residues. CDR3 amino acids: CASGGDYEQYF. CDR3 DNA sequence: TGTGCCAGCGGCGGAGACTACGAGCAGTACTTC.

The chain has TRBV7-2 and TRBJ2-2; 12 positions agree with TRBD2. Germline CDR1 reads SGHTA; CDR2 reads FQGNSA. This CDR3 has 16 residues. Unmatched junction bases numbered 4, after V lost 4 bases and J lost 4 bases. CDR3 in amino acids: CASSSQLAGGTGELFF. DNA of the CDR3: TGTGCCAGCAGCTCCCAACTAGCGGGAGGCACCGGGGAGCTGTTTTTT.